The clone carrying this T cell receptor (beta chain) was picked up many times. The antigen is undetermined. It is unclear where the CDR3 begins or ends on the DNA, so no DNA is shown, and the CDR3 is as TCRdb lists it. Using its own MiXCR run on the reads, TCRdb lists one record per CDR3 protein. The table records approximately 71,000 distinct CDR3 sequences, just under 4% of them present only once. This sample stems from a study of T cell repertoires in cytomegalovirus infection. Study results and limitations: The ex vivo response was dominated by HLA-C-restricted CMV-specific TCR beta clonotypes.

Both ends counted, the CDR3 spans 13 residues. The germline V gene has CDR1 SGHTA and CDR2 FQGNSA. This clonotype originated in a human donor in good health (CMV status not recorded). Some clones in this sample may be carry-over from other donors' samples. The chain links TRBV7-2 to TRBJ2-5. The sequenced sample was PBMCs. CDR3 loop: CASSLAVLRAQYF.